The 14 T cell receptor beta chains in this list originate from one sample, sequenced in a study of T-cell reconstitution after alpha-beta-depleted transplantation in children. Researchers prepared the TCRbeta library using unique molecular identifiers, the study reports. One entry per CDR3 protein results from TCRdb running MiXCR on the PCR reads. The sample consists of around 110,000 distinct CDR3 sequences, about a tenth of them appearing once. The sequencing here drew on PBMCs, taken before TCRalphabeta/CD19-depleted stem cell transplant. These receptors were collected from a boy younger than 10 with acute lymphoblastic leukemia, due to receive a stem cell transplant.

This chain joins TRBV7-9 and TRBJ2-3; 8 bases fit TRBD1. V dropped 5 bases and J dropped 3; count of bases not matched to a gene: 13. Germline values: CDR1 SEHNR, CDR2 FQNEAQ (reference sequence). The length of the CDR3 is 17 residues. CDR3 nucleotide sequence: TGTGCCAGCAGCCCCCTCCTCGGGGACAGGTTAACAGATACGCAGTATTTT. As protein: CASSPLLGDRLTDTQYF.

The V and J genes are TRBV20-1 and TRBJ1-1; 7 bases line up with TRBD1. The CDR3 covers 14 residues. CDR1 is DFQATT and CDR2 is SNEGSKA in the germline V gene (reference sequence). V lost 5 bases to trimming and J lost 4 bases; unmatched junction nucleotides: 10. The CDR3 protein is CSAGNRGTATEAFF. The CDR3, as DNA: TGCAGTGCTGGCAACAGGGGCACGGCCACTGAAGCTTTCTTT.

In its sample, this clonotype is medium-sized. The genes are TRBV20-1 and TRBJ2-7, with D possibly TRBD1 on 6 matching bases. This CDR3 contains 13 residues. V lost 2 bases, J lost 4 bases, and 12 bases lay in between. Germline V gene lookup returns CDR1 DFQATT and CDR2 SNEGSKA (reference sequence). CDR3 nucleotides: TGCAGTGCTAGAAGTCAGGGGAATTACGAGCAGTACTTC. Translated, it gives CSARSQGNYEQYF.

This clonotype was counted many times. This chain uses TRBV5-5 with TRBJ2-7, with a possible D match to TRBD2 (5 bases). This CDR3 has 15 residues. Germline V CDR1 and CDR2: SGHKS, YYEKEE (reference sequence). V was shortened by 4 bases and J by 4 bases, with 18 bases between the two germline ends. Here the CDR3 reads CASSGTRRTLYEQYF. CDR3 DNA sequence: TGTGCCAGCAGCGGAACAAGACGGACTCTATACGAGCAGTACTTC.

This chain joins TRBV7-8 and TRBJ2-7; D might be TRBD1 or TRBD2, each matching 5 bases. This CDR3 has 13 residues. V was clipped by 6 bases and J by 7 bases, with 16 bases between them. The germline V gene encodes CDR1 SGHVS and CDR2 FQNEAQ. The CDR3 region is CASRGALREEQYF. CDR3 coding DNA: TGTGCCAGCAGAGGGGCTCTACGGGAAGAGCAGTACTTC. The full variable domain, its missing parts supplied by reference TRBV7-8 and TRBJ2-7, is GAGVSQSPRYKVAKRGQDVALRCDPISGHVSLFWYQQALGQGPEFLTYFQNEAQLDKSGLPSDRFFAERPEGSVSTLKIQRTQQEDSAVYLCASRGALREEQYFGPGTRLTVT.

V and J are TRBV7-6 and TRBJ1-1; 9 nucleotides match TRBD1. The J segment lost 2 bases and the V segment lost 3 bases, leaving 7 bases of the junction unmatched. The CDR3 is 16 amino acids. Looked up from germline, CDR1 is SGHVS and CDR2 is FNYEAQ. CDR3 sequence: CASSFKQGATNTEAFF. The CDR3 DNA reads as TGTGCCAGCAGCTTTAAACAGGGGGCCACTAACACTGAAGCTTTCTTT.

This clonotype was recorded at least ten times. The rearrangement joins TRBV12-3 or TRBV12-4 to TRBJ2-2, with 9 bases that match TRBD1. V was pared by 8 bases and J by 5 bases, with 12 bases of the junction left unmatched. The CDR3 runs to 16 residues. In DNA, the CDR3 is TGTGCCAGCTCCCCGACGGACAGGGGACGAACCGGGGAGCTGTTTTTT. Its translation is CASSPTDRGRTGELFF.

This chain's CDR3 is CASSRRGQAYEQYF. CDR3 nucleotides: TGTGCCAGCTCACGGCGGGGTCAAGCCTACGAGCAGTACTTC. The gene calls are TRBV18 and TRBJ2-7, with a possible D match to TRBD2 (6 bases). Looked up from germline, CDR1 is KGHSH and CDR2 is LQKENI. The CDR3 has 14 amino acids. V was pared by 4 bases and J by 2 bases, with 12 bases between. The whole variable domain, filled in from reference TRBV18 and TRBJ2-7, reads NAGVMQNPRHLVRRRGQEARLRCSPMKGHSHVYWYRQLPEEGLKFMVYLQKENIIDESGMPKERFSAEFPKEGPSILRIQQVVRGDSAAYFCASSRRGQAYEQYFGPGTRLTVT.

In its sample, this clonotype was seen a few times. The CDR3 region has the DNA TGTGCCAGCAGCTCCGGGACTAGCGGGAGTAGGAGTGTATACGAGCAGTACTTC. This encodes CASSSGTSGSRSVYEQYF. V and J are TRBV11-1 and TRBJ2-7; 14 bases map to TRBD2. V shed 4 bases, J shed 4 bases, and the junction held 12 bases outside the gene matches. CDR3 length equals 18 residues. Germline lookup yields CDR1 SGHAT and CDR2 FQDESV (reference sequence).

In its sample, this clonotype was seen a few times. The CDR3 DNA reads TGCGCCAGCAGCTTGGCGACAGCAGCGGTCAATGAGCAGTTCTTC. This encodes CASSLATAAVNEQFF. The gene calls are TRBV5-1 and TRBJ2-1; D assignment may be TRBD1 or TRBD2 (5 bases each). This CDR3 is 15 amino acids long. V dropped 0 bases and J dropped 6 bases, with 13 bases sitting between them. From germline, CDR1 is SGHRS and CDR2 YFSETQ.

This clonotype was observed a handful of times. The CDR3 is CASSFSGSGANVLTF. CDR3 nucleotides: TGTGCCAGCAGTTTTTCAGGTTCTGGGGCCAACGTCCTGACTTTC. The chain uses TRBV12-3 or TRBV12-4 and TRBJ2-6, with unresolved D. With 3 bases removed from V and 1 base from J, the gap between germline ends came to 7 bases. This CDR3 contains 15 residues.

This clonotype was counted ten times or more. The chain carries TRBV20-1 and TRBJ2-1, with 7 bases fitting TRBD2. This CDR3 has 14 residues. The V gene's germline CDR1 is DFQATT and CDR2 SNEGSKA (reference sequence). J gave up 6 bases and V 2 bases, and 7 bases lay outside the gene matches. CDR3 protein: CSARSGGSGNEQFF. In nucleotides, the CDR3 is TGCAGTGCTAGATCGGGCGGGAGTGGCAATGAGCAGTTCTTC.

This clonotype was counted many times. The rearrangement links TRBV20-1 to TRBJ1-1, with D possibly being TRBD1 (5 bases). The germline gives CDR1 DFQATT, CDR2 SNEGSKA (reference sequence). There are 16 residues in the CDR3. The V and J ends lost 5 bases and 1 base respectively, with 20 bases between them. The CDR3 DNA is TGCAGTGCTGGAGGCGGGAGAGGGGCTTGGAACACTGAAGCTTTCTTT. Its protein product is CSAGGGRGAWNTEAFF.

The chain combines TRBV5-1 with TRBJ2-3, with D unclear. Trimming took 0 bases from V and 5 from J, leaving 16 bases between them. This CDR3 is built from 16 residues. The germline CDR1 and CDR2 sequences are SGHRS and YFSETQ. CDR3 loop: CASSLGRSNGRDTQYF. The CDR3 coding sequence is TGCGCCAGCAGCTTGGGTAGGAGTAATGGTCGAGATACGCAGTATTTT.